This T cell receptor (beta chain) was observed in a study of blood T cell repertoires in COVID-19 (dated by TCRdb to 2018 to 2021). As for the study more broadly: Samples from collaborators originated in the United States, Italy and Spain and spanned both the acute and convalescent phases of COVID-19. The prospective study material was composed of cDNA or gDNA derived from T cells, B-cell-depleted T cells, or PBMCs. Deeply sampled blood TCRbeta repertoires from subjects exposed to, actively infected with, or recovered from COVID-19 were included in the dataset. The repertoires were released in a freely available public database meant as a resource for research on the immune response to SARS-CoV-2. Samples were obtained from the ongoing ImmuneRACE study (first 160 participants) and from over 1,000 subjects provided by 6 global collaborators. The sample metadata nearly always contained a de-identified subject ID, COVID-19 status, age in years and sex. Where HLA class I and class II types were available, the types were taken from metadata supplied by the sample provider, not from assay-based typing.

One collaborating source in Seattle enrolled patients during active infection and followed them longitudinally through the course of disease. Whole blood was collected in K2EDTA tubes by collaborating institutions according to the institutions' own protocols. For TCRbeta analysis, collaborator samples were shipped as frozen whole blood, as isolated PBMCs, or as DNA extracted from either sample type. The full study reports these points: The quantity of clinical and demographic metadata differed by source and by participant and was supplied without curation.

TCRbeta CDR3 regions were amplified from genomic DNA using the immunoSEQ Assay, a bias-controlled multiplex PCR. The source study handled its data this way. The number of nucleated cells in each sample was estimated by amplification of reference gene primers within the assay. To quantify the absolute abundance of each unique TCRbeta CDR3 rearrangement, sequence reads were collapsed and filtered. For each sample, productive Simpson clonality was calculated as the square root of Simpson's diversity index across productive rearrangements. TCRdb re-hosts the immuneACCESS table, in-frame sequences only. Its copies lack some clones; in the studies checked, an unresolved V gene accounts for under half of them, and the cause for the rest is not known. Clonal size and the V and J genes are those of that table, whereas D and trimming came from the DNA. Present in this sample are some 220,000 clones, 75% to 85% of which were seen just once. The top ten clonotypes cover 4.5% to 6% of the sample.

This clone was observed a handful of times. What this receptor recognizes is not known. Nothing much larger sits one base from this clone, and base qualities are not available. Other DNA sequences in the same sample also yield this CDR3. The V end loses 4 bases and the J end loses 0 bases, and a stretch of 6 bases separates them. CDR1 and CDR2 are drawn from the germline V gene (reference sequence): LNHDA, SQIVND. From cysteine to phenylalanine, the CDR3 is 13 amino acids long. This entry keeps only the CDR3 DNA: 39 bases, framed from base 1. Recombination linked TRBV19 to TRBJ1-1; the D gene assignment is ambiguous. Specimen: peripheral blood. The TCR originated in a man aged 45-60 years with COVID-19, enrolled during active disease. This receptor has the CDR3 CASSRQMNTEAFF. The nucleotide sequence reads TGTGCCAGTAGTAGGCAGATGAACACTGAAGCTTTCTTT.